These T cell receptor beta chains were read from a single sample in a study of cytomegalovirus exposure and HLA in healthy donors. Some clones are missing from TCRdb's copy, which holds only in-frame ones; the method was immunoSEQ multiplex PCR. The sample lists about 130,000 clones, around 75% seen once, with around 3.1% in the top ten. Sequences were obtained from PBMCs. The receptors here all came from a man between 35 and 55 years old in good health and CMV-seronegative. The CDR3 runs from the conserved cysteine through the conserved F or W. A D gene is named only where the DNA matches it firmly. Rows may omit the clone size; those that give it use once, few, many or a size class.

.	TRBV19	TRBJ2-1	TRBD2	TGTGCCAGTAGTTCGATAGCGGGAGTTCGGCACAATGAGCAGTTCTTC	CASSSIAGVRHNEQFF
.	TRBV7-6	TRBJ2-5	TRBD1	TGTGCCAGCAGCGGCCGCCTGGACAGGCTCAGAACTCAAGAGACCCAGTACTTC	CASSGRLDRLRTQETQYF
few	TRBV7-3	TRBJ2-3	TRBD1	TGTGCCAGCAGCTTGTCCGGGACAGGGATAGATACGCAGTATTTT	CASSLSGTGIDTQYF
.	TRBV11-2	TRBJ2-7	TRBD1	TGTGCCAGCAGCTTAGGACAGGGGGCCCGCGACTACACCTACGAGCAGTACTTC	CASSLGQGARDYTYEQYF
few	TRBV2	TRBJ2-7	TRBD1	TGTGCCAGCAGTTTCCTGGGACAGGGCTTTTCCTACGAGCAGTACTTC	CASSFLGQGFSYEQYF
.	TRBV19	TRBJ1-1	.	TGTGCCAGTAGTATAGGGGCCGGGAGGGAGGGATTTGAAGCTTTCTTT	CASSIGAGREGFEAFF
.	TRBV28	TRBJ2-7	.	TGTGCCAGCAGTCCGGACAGGGACTACTACGAGCAGTACTTC	CASSPDRDYYEQYF
.	TRBV5-1	TRBJ1-1	TRBD1	TGCGCCAGCAGCCAGGCAGGGGGTTGGGAAGCTTTCTTT	CASSQAGGWEAFF
once	TRBV5-1	TRBJ2-7	.	TGCGCCAGCAGCCCTGACAGCTCCTACGAGCAGTACTTC	CASSPDSSYEQYF
.	TRBV5-6	TRBJ2-6	.	TGTGCCAGCAGCTTACAGGGCCGTGGGGCCAACGTCCTGACTTTC	CASSLQGRGANVLTF
few	TRBV2	TRBJ2-7	TRBD2	TGTGCCAGGGCCGGGACTAGCGGGGTTGCCGAGCAGTACTTC	CARAGTSGVAEQYF
once	TRBV5-1	TRBJ2-5	TRBD1	TGCGCCAGCAGCTTGGGGGGACAGGCAGGACAAGAGACCCAGTACTTC	CASSLGGQAGQETQYF
.	TRBV5-1	TRBJ2-1	.	TGCGCCAGCAGCCCCGGGACTCCCAATGAGCAGTTCTTC	CASSPGTPNEQFF
once	TRBV6-5	TRBJ1-3	.	TGTGCCAGCAGTTACTCGAGGCAGAGCTCTGGAAACACCATATATTTT	CASSYSRQSSGNTIYF
.	TRBV7-9	TRBJ1-2	.	TGTGCCAGCATAATGTTCCCAGGGCAAATTGACTATGGCTACACCTTC	CASIMFPGQIDYGYTF
few	TRBV5-6	TRBJ2-2	TRBD1	TGTGCCAGCAGCTCGACAGGGGAATCGAACACCGGGGAGCTGTTTTTT	CASSSTGESNTGELFF
.	TRBV27	TRBJ2-1	.	TGTGCCAGCAGTACCACCCCCGGACTCTCGAGCTCCTACAATGAGCAGTTCTTC	CASSTTPGLSSSYNEQFF
.	TRBV2	TRBJ2-5	TRBD2	TGTGCCAGCACCAGGACTAGCGGGGGGCAAGAGACCCAGTACTTC	CASTRTSGGQETQYF
.	TRBV6-5	TRBJ1-2	TRBD1	TGTGCCAGCAGTTACTCGAGGCAGGGGGCTTATGGCTACACCTTC	CASSYSRQGAYGYTF
.	TRBV5-6	TRBJ1-1	.	TGTGCCAGCAGCTTGGCCGGGGTTTTGGCTTTCTTT	CASSLAGVLAFF
.	TRBV4-1	TRBJ1-5	.	TGCGCCAGCAGCCAAGTGGAGCATAGCAATCAGCCCCAGCATTTT	CASSQVEHSNQPQHF
.	TRBV7-8	TRBJ1-6	.	TGTGCCAGCGCAAACAGGGCCTCCTATAATTCACCCCTCCACTTT	CASANRASYNSPLHF
.	TRBV12-5	TRBJ2-7	TRBD1	TGTGCTAGTGGTCTCGGACAGGGACTCTCCTACGAGCAGTACTTC	CASGLGQGLSYEQYF